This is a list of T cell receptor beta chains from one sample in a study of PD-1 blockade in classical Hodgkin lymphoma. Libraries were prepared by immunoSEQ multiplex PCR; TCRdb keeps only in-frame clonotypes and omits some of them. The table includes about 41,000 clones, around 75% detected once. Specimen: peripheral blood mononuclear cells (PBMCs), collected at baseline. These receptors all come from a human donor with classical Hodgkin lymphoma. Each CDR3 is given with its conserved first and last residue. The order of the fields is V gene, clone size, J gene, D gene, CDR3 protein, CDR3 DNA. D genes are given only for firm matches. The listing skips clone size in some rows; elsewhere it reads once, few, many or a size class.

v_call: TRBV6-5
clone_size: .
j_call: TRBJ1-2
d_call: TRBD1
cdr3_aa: CASSRTGPYGYTF
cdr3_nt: TGTGCCAGCAGTCGGACAGGACCCTATGGCTACACCTTC

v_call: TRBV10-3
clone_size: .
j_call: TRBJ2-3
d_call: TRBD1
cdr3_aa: CAVSGQATDTQYF
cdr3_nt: TGTGCCGTCTCCGGACAGGCCACAGATACGCAGTATTTT

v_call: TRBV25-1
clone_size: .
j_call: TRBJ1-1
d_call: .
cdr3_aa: CASIGDVNTEAFF
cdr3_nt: TGTGCCAGCATAGGGGATGTGAACACTGAAGCTTTCTTT

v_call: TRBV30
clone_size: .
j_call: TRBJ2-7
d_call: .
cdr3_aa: CAWKSAGTYEQYF
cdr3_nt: TGTGCCTGGAAATCAGCCGGGACTTACGAGCAGTACTTC

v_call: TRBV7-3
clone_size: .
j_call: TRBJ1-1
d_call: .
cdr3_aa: CASSRGQNTEAFF
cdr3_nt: TGTGCCAGCAGCCGGGGGCAGAACACTGAAGCTTTCTTT

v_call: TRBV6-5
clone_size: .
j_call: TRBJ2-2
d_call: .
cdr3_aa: CASSSRPYTGELFF
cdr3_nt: TGTGCCAGCAGTTCACGGCCTTACACCGGGGAGCTGTTTTTT

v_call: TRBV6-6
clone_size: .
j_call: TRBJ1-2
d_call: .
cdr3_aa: CASSYAESYGYTF
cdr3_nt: TGTGCCAGCAGTTACGCGGAGTCCTATGGCTACACCTTC

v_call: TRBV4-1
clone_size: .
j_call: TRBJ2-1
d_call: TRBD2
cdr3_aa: CASSQDGASGRPNEQFF
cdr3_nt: TGCGCCAGCAGCCAAGATGGGGCTAGCGGGAGGCCCAATGAGCAGTTCTTC

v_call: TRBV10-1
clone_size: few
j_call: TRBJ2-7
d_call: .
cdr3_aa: CARILTEGTNEQYF
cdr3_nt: TGCGCCAGAATCCTGACCGAGGGAACCAACGAGCAGTACTTC

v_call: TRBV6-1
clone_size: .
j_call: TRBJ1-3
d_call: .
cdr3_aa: CASSMTPSSGNTIYF
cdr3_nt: TGTGCCAGCAGTATGACACCGAGCTCTGGAAACACCATATATTTT

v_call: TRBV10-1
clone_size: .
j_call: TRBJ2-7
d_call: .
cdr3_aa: CASSPGRAAYEQYF
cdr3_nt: TGCGCCAGCAGCCCGGGAAGGGCCGCCTACGAGCAGTACTTC

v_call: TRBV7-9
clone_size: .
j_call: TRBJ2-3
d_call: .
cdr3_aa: CASSLALGSTDTQYF
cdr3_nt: TGTGCCAGCAGCTTGGCTCTAGGGAGCACAGATACGCAGTATTTT

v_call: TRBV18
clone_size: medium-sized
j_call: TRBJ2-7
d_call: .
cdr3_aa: CASSPGTSGYEQYF
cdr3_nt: TGTGCCAGCTCACCCGGTACGAGCGGCTACGAGCAGTACTTC

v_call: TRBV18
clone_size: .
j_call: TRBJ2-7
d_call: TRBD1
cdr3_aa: CASSPLGTDSYEQYF
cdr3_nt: TGTGCCAGCTCACCATTGGGGACAGACTCCTACGAGCAGTACTTC

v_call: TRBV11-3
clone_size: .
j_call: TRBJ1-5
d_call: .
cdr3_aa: CASSPSGVGNQPQHF
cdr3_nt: TGTGCCAGCAGCCCCAGCGGGGTAGGCAATCAGCCCCAGCATTTT

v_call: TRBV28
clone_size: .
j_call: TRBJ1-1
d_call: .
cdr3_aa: CASNLPGGGTNTEAFF
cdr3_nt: TGTGCCAGCAATCTACCGGGTGGGGGTACGAACACTGAAGCTTTCTTT

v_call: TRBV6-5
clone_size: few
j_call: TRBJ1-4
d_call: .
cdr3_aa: CASSPLNSQEKLFF
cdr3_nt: TGTGCCAGCAGTCCTCTGAACAGTCAGGAAAAACTGTTTTTT

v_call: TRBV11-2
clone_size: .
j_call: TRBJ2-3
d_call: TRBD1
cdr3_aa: CASSYGQGVDTQYF
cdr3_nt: TGTGCCAGCAGCTACGGACAGGGGGTGGATACGCAGTATTTT

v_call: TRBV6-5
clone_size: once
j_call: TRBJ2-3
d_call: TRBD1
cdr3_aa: CASRRPGQAIDTQYF
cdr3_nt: TGTGCCAGCAGACGCCCGGGACAGGCGATCGATACGCAGTATTTT

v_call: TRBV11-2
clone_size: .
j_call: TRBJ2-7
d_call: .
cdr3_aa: CASSHIGADIPPPYEQYF
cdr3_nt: TGTGCCAGCAGCCATATTGGGGCGGACATTCCCCCCCCCTACGAGCAGTACTTC

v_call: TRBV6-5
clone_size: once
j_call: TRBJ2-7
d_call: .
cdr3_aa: CASGQIYEQYF
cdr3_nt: TGTGCCAGCGGACAGATCTACGAGCAGTACTTC

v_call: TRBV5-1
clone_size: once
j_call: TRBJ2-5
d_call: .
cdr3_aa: CASSFFGQLQETQYF
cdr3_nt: TGCGCCAGCAGCTTCTTTGGACAGTTACAAGAGACCCAGTACTTC

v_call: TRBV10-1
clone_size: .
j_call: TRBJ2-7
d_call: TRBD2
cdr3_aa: CASSPGRAGEQYF
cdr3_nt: TGCGCCAGCAGCCCGGGGAGGGCCGGAGAGCAGTACTTC

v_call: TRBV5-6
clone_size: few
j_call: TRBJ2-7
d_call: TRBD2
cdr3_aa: CASSLVGGTVEKQYF
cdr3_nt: TGTGCCAGCAGCCTCGTCGGGGGGACCGTCGAGAAGCAGTACTTC

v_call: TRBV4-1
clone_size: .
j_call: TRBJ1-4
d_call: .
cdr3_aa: CASSQVTQQAQGKLFF
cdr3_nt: TGCGCCAGCAGCCAAGTGACCCAACAAGCCCAGGGAAAACTGTTTTTT

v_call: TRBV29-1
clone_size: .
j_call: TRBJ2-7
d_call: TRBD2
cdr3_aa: CSVHRTSGGGEQYF
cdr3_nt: TGCAGCGTCCACCGGACTAGCGGGGGCGGAGAGCAGTACTTC

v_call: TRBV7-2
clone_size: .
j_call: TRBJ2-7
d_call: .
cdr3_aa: CASSLVGSGGYEQYF
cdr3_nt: TGTGCCAGCAGCTTAGTAGGGAGCGGCGGTTACGAGCAGTACTTC

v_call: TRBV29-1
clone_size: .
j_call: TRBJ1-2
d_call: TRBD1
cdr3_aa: CSVDRGRTRTF
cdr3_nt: TGCAGCGTAGACAGGGGCCGCACTAGGACCTTC

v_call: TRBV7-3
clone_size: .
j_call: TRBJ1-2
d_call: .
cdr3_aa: CASSPRGQGQHGYTF
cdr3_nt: TGTGCCAGCAGCCCCCGAGGGCAGGGTCAGCATGGCTACACCTTC